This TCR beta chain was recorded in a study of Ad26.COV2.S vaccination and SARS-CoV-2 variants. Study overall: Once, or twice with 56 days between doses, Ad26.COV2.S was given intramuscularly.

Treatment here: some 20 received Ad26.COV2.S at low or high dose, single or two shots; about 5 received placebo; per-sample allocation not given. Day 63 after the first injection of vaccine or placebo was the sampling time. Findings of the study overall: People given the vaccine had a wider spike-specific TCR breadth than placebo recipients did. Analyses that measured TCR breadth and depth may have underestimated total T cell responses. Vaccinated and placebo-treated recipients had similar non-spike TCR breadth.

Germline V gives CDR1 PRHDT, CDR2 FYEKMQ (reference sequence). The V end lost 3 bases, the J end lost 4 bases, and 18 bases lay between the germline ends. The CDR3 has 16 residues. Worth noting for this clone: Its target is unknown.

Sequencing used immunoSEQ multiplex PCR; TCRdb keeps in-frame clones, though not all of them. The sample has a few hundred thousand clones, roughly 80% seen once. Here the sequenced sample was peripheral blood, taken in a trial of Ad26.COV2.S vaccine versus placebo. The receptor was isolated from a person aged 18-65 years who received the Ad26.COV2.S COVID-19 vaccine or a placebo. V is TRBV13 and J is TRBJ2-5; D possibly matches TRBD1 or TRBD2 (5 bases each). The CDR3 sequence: CASSLRGGQGGETQYF. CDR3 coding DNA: TGTGCCAGCAGCTTGAGGGGTGGGCAAGGAGGAGAGACCCAGTACTTC. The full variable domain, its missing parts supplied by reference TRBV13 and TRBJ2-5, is AAGVIQSPRHLIKEKRETATLKCYPIPRHDTVYWYQQGPGQDPQFLISFYEKMQSDKGSIPDRFSAQQFSDYHSELNMSSLELGDSALYFCASSLRGGQGGETQYFGPGTRLLVL.